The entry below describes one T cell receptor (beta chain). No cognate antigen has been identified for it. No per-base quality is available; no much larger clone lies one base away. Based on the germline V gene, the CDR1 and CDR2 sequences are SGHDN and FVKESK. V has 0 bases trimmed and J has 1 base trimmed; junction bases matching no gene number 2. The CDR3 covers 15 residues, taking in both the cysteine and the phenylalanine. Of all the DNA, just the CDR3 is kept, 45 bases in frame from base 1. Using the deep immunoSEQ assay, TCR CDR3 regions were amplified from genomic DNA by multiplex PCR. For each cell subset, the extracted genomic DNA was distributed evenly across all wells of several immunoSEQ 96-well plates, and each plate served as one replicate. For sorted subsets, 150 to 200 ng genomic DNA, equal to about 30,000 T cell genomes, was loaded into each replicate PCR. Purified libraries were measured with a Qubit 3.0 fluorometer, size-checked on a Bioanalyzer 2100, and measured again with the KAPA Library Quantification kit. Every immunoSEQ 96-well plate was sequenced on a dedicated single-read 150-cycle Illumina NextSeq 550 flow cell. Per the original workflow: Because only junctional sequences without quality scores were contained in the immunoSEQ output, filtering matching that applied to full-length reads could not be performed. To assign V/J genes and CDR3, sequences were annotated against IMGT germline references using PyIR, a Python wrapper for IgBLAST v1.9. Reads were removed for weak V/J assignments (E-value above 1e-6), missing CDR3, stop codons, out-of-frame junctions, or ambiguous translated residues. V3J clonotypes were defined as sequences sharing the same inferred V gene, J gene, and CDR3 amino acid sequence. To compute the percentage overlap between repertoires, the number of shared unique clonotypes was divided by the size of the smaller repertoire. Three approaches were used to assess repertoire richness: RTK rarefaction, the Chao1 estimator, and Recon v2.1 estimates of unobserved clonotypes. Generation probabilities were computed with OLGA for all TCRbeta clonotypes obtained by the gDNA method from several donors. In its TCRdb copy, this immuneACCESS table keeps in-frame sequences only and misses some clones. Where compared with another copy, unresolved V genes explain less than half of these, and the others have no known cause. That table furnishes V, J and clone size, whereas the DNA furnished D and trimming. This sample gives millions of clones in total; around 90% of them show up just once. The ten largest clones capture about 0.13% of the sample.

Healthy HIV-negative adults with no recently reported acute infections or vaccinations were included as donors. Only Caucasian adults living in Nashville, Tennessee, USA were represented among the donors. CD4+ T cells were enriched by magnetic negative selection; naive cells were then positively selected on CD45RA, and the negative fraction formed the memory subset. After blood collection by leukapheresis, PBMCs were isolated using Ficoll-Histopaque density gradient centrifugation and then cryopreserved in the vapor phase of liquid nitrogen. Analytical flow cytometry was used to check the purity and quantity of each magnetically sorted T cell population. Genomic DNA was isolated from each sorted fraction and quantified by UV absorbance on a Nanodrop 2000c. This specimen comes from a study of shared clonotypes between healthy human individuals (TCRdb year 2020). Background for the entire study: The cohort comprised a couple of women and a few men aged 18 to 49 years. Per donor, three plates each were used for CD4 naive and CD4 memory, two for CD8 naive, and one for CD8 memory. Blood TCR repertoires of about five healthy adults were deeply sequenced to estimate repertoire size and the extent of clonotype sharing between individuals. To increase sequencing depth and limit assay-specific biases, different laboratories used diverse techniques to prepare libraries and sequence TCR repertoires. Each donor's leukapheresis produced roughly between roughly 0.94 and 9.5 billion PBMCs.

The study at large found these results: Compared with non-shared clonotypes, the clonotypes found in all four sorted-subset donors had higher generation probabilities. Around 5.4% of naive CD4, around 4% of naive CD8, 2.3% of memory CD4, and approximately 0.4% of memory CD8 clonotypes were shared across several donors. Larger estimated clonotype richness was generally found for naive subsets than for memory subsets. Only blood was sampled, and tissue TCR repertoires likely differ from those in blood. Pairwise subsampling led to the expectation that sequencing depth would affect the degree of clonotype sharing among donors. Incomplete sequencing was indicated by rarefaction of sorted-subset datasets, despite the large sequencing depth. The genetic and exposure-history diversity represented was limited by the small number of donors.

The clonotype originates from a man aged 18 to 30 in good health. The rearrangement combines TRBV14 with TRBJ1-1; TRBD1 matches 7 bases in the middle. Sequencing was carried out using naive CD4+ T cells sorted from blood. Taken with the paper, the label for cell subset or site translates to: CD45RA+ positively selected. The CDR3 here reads CASSQERGRNTEAFF. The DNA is TGTGCCAGCAGCCAAGAAAGGGGGCGGAACACTGAAGCTTTCTTT.